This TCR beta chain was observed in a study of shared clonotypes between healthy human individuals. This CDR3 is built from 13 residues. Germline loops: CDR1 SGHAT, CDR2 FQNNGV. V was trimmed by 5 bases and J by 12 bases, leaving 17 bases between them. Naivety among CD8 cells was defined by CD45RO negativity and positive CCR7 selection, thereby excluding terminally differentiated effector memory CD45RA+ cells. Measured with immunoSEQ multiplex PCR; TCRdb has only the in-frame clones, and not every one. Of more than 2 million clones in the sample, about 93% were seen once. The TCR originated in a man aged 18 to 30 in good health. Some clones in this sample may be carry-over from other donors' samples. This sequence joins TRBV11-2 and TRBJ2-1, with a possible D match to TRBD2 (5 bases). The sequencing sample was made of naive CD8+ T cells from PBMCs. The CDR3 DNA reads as TGTGCCAGCAGCCCTGGAGGTGTTCAAGTGCAGTTCTTC. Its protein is CASSPGGVQVQFF.